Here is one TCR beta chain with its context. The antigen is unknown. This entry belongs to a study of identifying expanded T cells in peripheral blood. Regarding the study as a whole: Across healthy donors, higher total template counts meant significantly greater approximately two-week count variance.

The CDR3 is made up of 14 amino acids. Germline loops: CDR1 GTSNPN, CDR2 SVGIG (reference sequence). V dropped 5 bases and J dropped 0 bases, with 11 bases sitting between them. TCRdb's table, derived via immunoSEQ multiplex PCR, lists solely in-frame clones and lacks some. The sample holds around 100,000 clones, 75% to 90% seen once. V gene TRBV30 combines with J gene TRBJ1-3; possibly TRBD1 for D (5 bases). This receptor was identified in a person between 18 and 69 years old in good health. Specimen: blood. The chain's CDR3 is CAWRRGHSGNTIYF. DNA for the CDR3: TGTGCCTGGCGACGAGGACACTCTGGAAACACCATATATTTT.